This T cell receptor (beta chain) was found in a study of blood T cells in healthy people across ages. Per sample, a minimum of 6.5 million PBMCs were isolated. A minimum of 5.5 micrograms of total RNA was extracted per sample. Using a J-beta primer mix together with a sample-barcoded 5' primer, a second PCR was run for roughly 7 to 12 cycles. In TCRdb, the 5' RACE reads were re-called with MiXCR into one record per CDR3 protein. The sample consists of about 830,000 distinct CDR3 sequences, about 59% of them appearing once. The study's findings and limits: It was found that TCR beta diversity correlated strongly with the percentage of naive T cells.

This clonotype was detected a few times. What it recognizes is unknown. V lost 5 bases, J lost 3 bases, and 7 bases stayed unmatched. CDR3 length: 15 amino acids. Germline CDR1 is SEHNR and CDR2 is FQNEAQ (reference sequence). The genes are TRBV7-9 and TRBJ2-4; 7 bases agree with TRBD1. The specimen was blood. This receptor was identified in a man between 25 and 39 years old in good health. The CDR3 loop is CASSNRTGRKNIQYF. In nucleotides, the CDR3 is TGTGCCAGCAGCAATAGGACAGGACGCAAAAACATTCAGTACTTC.